One and the same sample provided the 12 T cell receptor beta chains below, sequenced in a study of PD-L1 blockade in urothelial cancer. Sequenced by immunoSEQ multiplex PCR; TCRdb stores in-frame clones only, minus some. This table has tens of thousands of clones, about 87% appearing once. The sample here was PBMCs, taken around atezolizumab (anti-PD-L1) treatment. The receptors here all came from a man in his forties or fifties with urothelial cancer.

This clone is labeled medium-sized. The rearrangement joins TRBV4-2 to TRBJ1-2, with 8 bases fitting TRBD1. CDR3 length equals 14 residues. Per germline, CDR1 LGHNA and CDR2 YNFKEQ. With V trimmed by 1 base and J by 6 bases, 4 bases remained unmatched. CDR3 amino acids: CASSQGDRNDGYTF. The CDR3 DNA follows: TGTGCCAGCAGCCAAGGGGACAGGAATGATGGCTACACCTTC.

This clone has just one count. V is TRBV28 and J is TRBJ2-2; 10 bases are shared with TRBD1. In germline, CDR1 is MDHEN, CDR2 SYDVKM. The V and J ends lost 4 bases and 5 bases, in that order; junction bases with no gene match: 25. The CDR3 length is 22 residues. The CDR3 DNA reads TGTGCCAGCAGTTCCACTGGGCTCTTACCGGGACAGGGGATCTCGGGGACCGGGGAGCTGTTTTTT. It encodes CASSSTGLLPGQGISGTGELFF.

J is TRBJ2-3 and V is TRBV25-1, with a tentative D call TRBD2 (6 bases). This CDR3 contains 16 residues. Germline loops: CDR1 MGHDK, CDR2 SYGVNS. Trimming shortened V by 6 bases and J by 5 bases, and 21 bases separated the two germline ends. The CDR3, as DNA: TGTGCCAGCAGAAGTGGAGGGGCGGGGAGTCGAGATACGCAGTATTTT. This translates into CASRSGGAGSRDTQYF.

The V and J genes are TRBV30 and TRBJ1-5; TRBD1 might be the D (5 bases). The length of the CDR3 is 13 residues. Trimming took 3 bases from V and 10 from J, leaving 16 bases between them. CDR1 and CDR2 (germline): GTSNPN, SVGIG (reference sequence). Here the CDR3 DNA reads TGTGCCTGGAGCAAAACGGGGGATGGACCCCAGCATTTT. Translation gives CAWSKTGDGPQHF.

The sample holds one count of this clone. The V gene is TRBV10-1, the J gene TRBJ2-3; D unclear. V lost 5 bases to trimming and J lost 0 bases, with 15 bases between them. Germline loops: CDR1 WNHNN, CDR2 SYGVQD (reference sequence). The CDR3 has 16 residues. The CDR3 reads CASSLESFPSTDTQYF. CDR3 nucleotides: TGCGCCAGCAGTCTCGAAAGCTTTCCAAGCACAGATACGCAGTATTTT.

The J gene is TRBJ1-4, the V gene TRBV7-9; 8 nucleotides match TRBD1. Germline trimming cut 6 bases from V and 7 bases from J; bases unmatched to any gene: 7. Germline CDR1 reads SEHNR; CDR2 reads FQNEAQ (reference sequence). CDR3 length: 14 residues. Here the CDR3 reads CASRPWTGLEKLFF. The CDR3 DNA follows: TGTGCCAGCAGGCCCTGGACAGGGCTTGAAAAACTGTTTTTT.

This chain uses TRBV29-1 with TRBJ1-5, with D possibly TRBD1 on 6 matching bases. Per the germline V gene, CDR1 is SQVTM and CDR2 is ANQGSEA. V lost 4 bases to trimming and J lost 3 bases, with 10 bases between them. The CDR3 sequence is 13 residues long. The CDR3 sequence: CSVVTGLNQPQHF. The CDR3 DNA sequence: TGCAGCGTTGTCACAGGGCTCAATCAGCCCCAGCATTTT.

This sequence joins TRBV4-2 and TRBJ2-3, with 7 bases lining up with TRBD2. The CDR3 spans 17 residues. Trimming cost V 0 bases and J 0 bases; bases outside gene matches: 6. The V gene's germline CDR1 is LGHNA and CDR2 YNFKEQ. CDR3 DNA sequence: TGTGCCAGCAGCCAAGAAAGGTTGACTAGCAGCACAGATACGCAGTATTTT. This gives the protein CASSQERLTSSTDTQYF.

Only one count was recorded for this clone. The chain is built from TRBV19 and TRBJ1-1; 11 nucleotides align to TRBD1. Germline loops: CDR1 LNHDA, CDR2 SQIVND (reference sequence). J was trimmed by 0 bases and V by 4 bases; bases with no gene match: 4. This CDR3 has 16 residues. The CDR3 reads CASSTGTGGLNTEAFF. The CDR3 region has the DNA TGTGCCAGTAGTACCGGGACAGGGGGTTTGAACACTGAAGCTTTCTTT.

This chain uses TRBV9 with TRBJ2-1; 16 bases agree with TRBD2. CDR3 length equals 16 residues. V gave up 4 bases and J gave up 9 bases; unmatched junction bases: 7. From germline, CDR1 is SGDLS and CDR2 YYNGEE. The CDR3 reads CASSTGTSGGAAEQFF. As DNA, the CDR3 is TGTGCCAGCAGCACTGGGACTAGCGGGGGGGCCGCTGAGCAGTTCTTC.

The chain has TRBV29-1 and TRBJ2-2, with D perhaps TRBD2 (8 bases). The germline V gene encodes CDR1 SQVTM and CDR2 ANQGSEA. The CDR3 consists of 17 residues. V lost 4 bases to trimming and J lost 3 bases, with 21 bases between them. The CDR3 loop is CSVARPGGGADTGELFF. The CDR3, as DNA: TGCAGCGTTGCCCGCCCGGGAGGGGGCGCAGACACCGGGGAGCTGTTTTTT.

This chain's CDR3 is CASSPGLTLTDTQYF. As DNA, the CDR3 is TGCGCCAGCAGCCCGGGACTAACGTTGACAGATACGCAGTATTTT. The J gene is TRBJ2-3, the V gene TRBV5-1, with 7 bases fitting TRBD2. Trimming took 4 bases from V and 3 from J; bases not matched to a gene: 8. CDR1 and CDR2 (germline): SGHRS, YFSETQ. This CDR3 is built from 15 residues.